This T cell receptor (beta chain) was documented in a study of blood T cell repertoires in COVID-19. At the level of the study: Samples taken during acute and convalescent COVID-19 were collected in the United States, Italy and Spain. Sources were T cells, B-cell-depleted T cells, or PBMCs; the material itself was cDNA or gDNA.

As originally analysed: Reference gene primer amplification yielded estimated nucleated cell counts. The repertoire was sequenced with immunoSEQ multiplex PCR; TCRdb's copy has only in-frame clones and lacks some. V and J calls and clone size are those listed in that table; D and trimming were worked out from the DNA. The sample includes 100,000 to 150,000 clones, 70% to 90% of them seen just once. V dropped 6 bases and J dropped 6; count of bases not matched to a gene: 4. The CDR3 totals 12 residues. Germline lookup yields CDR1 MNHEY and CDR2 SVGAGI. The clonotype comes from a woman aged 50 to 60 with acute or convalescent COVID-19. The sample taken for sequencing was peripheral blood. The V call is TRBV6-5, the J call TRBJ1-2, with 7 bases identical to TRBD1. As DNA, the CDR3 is TGTGCCAGCAGCCGGGACAGCCATGGCTACACCTTC. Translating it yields CASSRDSHGYTF.